Shown below are 25 T cell receptor beta chains from a single sample sequenced in a study of blood T cell repertoires in COVID-19 (dated by TCRdb to about 2020). Libraries were prepared through the immunoSEQ multiplex PCR assay. Here the immuneACCESS table is served through TCRdb, limited to in-frame sequences with V and J called. Missing clones are a known gap in these copies; in checked studies unresolved V genes cover under half, and the rest lacks a known reason. The sample contains about 130,000 clones, approximately 83% of them found a single time. 18% of the sample is in the top ten clones. The sequencing input was peripheral blood. The receptors derive from a woman aged 45-60 years who had recovered from COVID-19.

This clone was counted once. V gene TRBV19 combines with J gene TRBJ2-3, with D unresolved. Germline CDR1 is LNHDA and CDR2 is SQIVND (reference sequence). V was pared by 4 bases and J by 2 bases, with 10 bases between. CDR3 size: 14 residues. Written as DNA, the CDR3 is TGTGCCAGTAGTAGATCACAAGTCACAGATACGCAGTATTTT. Its protein product is CASSRSQVTDTQYF.

In its sample, this clone is medium-sized (0.01 to 0.1%). CDR3 DNA: TGTGCCAGCAGCTTAGATTTGGGAGCCACTGAAGCTTTCTTT. As protein: CASSLDLGATEAFF. This chain joins TRBV11-3 and TRBJ1-1; D uncertain. Germline V CDR1 and CDR2: SGHNT, YENEEA. This CDR3 has 14 residues. V was cut by 0 bases and J by 4 bases, with 9 bases left in between.

J is TRBJ2-1 and V is TRBV7-3, with 7 bases that match TRBD1. The CDR3 consists of 12 residues. The V gene's germline CDR1 is SGHTA and CDR2 FQGTGA. J lost 8 bases, V lost 5 bases, and 3 bases had no gene match. The CDR3 region has the DNA TGTGCCAGCAGCCCGACAGGGTATGAGCAGTTCTTC. Translation: CASSPTGYEQFF.

The chain links TRBV7-2 to TRBJ2-1; D uncertain. Trimming stripped 4 bases from V and 7 bases from J, with 17 bases between. The germline V gene has CDR1 SGHTA and CDR2 FQGNSA. The CDR3 contains 15 residues. The chain's CDR3 is CASSSSAVGENEQFF. CDR3 bases: TGTGCCAGCAGCTCATCGGCGGTTGGAGAGAATGAGCAGTTCTTC.

This chain joins TRBV19 and TRBJ2-5, with D possibly being TRBD2 (5 bases). The CDR3 sequence is 13 residues long. The germline gives CDR1 LNHDA, CDR2 SQIVND (reference sequence). Trimming removed 4 bases at V and 5 bases at J, with 11 bases between. This CDR3 is CASSNARRETQYF. The CDR3 DNA follows: TGTGCCAGTAGTAACGCTCGGAGGGAGACCCAGTACTTC.

The rearrangement joins TRBV12-5 to TRBJ1-1, with D perhaps matching TRBD1 (5 bases). In germline, CDR1 is LGHNT, CDR2 FRNRAP. Between the trimmed V and J ends, which lost 10 bases and 1 base, there was a span of 10 bases. The CDR3 extends over 12 amino acids. CDR3 coding DNA: TGTGCTACCCGCGACAGGAACACTGAAGCTTTCTTT. The encoded protein is CATRDRNTEAFF.

V and J are TRBV7-3 and TRBJ1-1; D is unclear. Germline loops: CDR1 SGHTA, CDR2 FQGTGA. The V gene lost 5 bases and the J gene lost 4 bases, with 11 bases spanning the gap. This CDR3 is 13 amino acids long. The CDR3 reads CASSQSEFTEAFF. DNA for the CDR3: TGTGCCAGCAGCCAGTCCGAATTCACTGAAGCTTTCTTT.

The rearrangement uses TRBV19 and TRBJ1-5; a possible D gene is TRBD1 (5 bases). Germline V gene sequence: CDR1 LNHDA, CDR2 SQIVND (reference sequence). The CDR3 runs 13 residues. The V end was cut by 4 bases, the J end by 5 bases, with 9 bases between. CDR3 DNA sequence: TGTGCCAGTAGTACGGGGGAATATCAGCCCCAGCATTTT. It yields the protein CASSTGEYQPQHF.

The J gene is TRBJ2-1, the V gene TRBV5-1; 11 positions match TRBD2. From germline, CDR1 is SGHRS and CDR2 YFSETQ. V lost 4 bases to trimming and J lost 9 bases; unmatched junction nucleotides: 9. This CDR3 region has 15 residues. This CDR3 reads CASSPTGLAVLEQFF. DNA for the CDR3: TGCGCCAGCAGCCCAACGGGACTAGCGGTCCTTGAGCAGTTCTTC.

The V gene is TRBV7-9, the J gene TRBJ1-2; D not resolved. Germline CDR1 SEHNR, CDR2 FQNEAQ (reference sequence). Trimming cost V 2 bases and J 4 bases, with 11 bases left between them. The CDR3 has 14 residues. Here the CDR3 reads CASSLRSGSYGYTF. In DNA form, the CDR3 reads TGTGCCAGCAGCTTACGGTCCGGGAGCTATGGCTACACCTTC.

The V gene is TRBV9, the J gene TRBJ2-3; D might be TRBD2 (5 bases). With 2 bases removed from V and 2 bases from J, the gap between germline ends came to 9 bases. The CDR3 has 14 residues. The V gene's germline CDR1 is SGDLS and CDR2 YYNGEE. The CDR3 loop reads CASSVGLATDTQYF. The CDR3 DNA reads as TGTGCCAGCAGCGTGGGTCTAGCCACAGATACGCAGTATTTT.

The rearrangement links TRBV2 to TRBJ2-3, with D unresolved. V gave up 3 bases and J gave up 3 bases, with 16 bases separating them. Germline CDR1 is SNHLY and CDR2 is FYNNEI. The CDR3 has 16 amino acids. The CDR3 DNA reads TGTGCCAGCAGTGACCCCGTGAGGTCTTCAACAGATACGCAGTATTTT. Encoded protein: CASSDPVRSSTDTQYF.

This chain links TRBV6-5 with TRBJ1-1; the match to TRBD1 covers 7 bases. The V gene end was trimmed by 10 bases and the J gene end by 0 bases; junction bases not matched to a gene: 11. Germline loops: CDR1 MNHEY, CDR2 SVGAGI. There are 15 residues in the CDR3. The CDR3 loop reads CATIDRASMNTEAFF. As DNA, the CDR3 is TGTGCCACCATAGACAGGGCCTCCATGAACACTGAAGCTTTCTTT.

The V and J genes are TRBV18 and TRBJ2-7; 10 bases are shared with TRBD2. The CDR3 is 15 amino acids. CDR1 KGHSH and CDR2 LQKENI come from the germline V gene. The ends lost 5 bases at V and 4 bases at J; junction bases unmatched: 8. The CDR3 nucleotides read TGTGCCAGCTCAAAAGCAGGGACTAGCGCTTACGAGCAGTACTTC. Translation gives CASSKAGTSAYEQYF.

The rearrangement links TRBV7-3 to TRBJ2-2, with 10 bases aligning to TRBD2. The trim removed 5 bases at V and 4 bases at J, leaving 7 bases unmatched. The V gene's germline CDR1 is SGHTA and CDR2 FQGTGA. The CDR3 loop spans 16 amino acids. DNA for the CDR3: TGTGCCAGCAGCCTAAGCGGGAGGGGCGCCACCGGGGAGCTGTTTTTT. Translation: CASSLSGRGATGELFF.

This clone has just one count. The chain joins TRBV15 to TRBJ2-6; D unclear. CDR3 length equals 15 residues. The V gene's germline CDR1 is LNHNV and CDR2 YYDKDF (reference sequence). V was trimmed by 5 bases and J by 4 bases, leaving 12 bases between them. DNA for the CDR3: TGTGCCACCAGCGGCCAGGTTGCCGGGGCCAACGTCCTGACTTTC. This translates into CATSGQVAGANVLTF. The full variable domain, its missing parts supplied by reference TRBV15 and TRBJ2-6, is DAMVIQNPRYQVTQFGKPVTLSCSQTLNHNVMYWYQQKSSQAPKLLFHYYDKDFNNEADTPDNFQSRRPNTSFCFLDIRSPGLGDTAMYLCATSGQVAGANVLTFGAGSRLTVL.

This chain joins TRBV7-2 and TRBJ2-3; maybe TRBD1 (5 bases). V lost 5 bases and J 0 bases, leaving 15 bases between the germline ends. This CDR3 contains 16 residues. From germline, CDR1 is SGHTA and CDR2 FQGNSA. The CDR3 reads CASSPGPGRSTDTQYF. The CDR3 coding sequence is TGTGCCAGCAGCCCCGGACCAGGGCGCAGCACAGATACGCAGTATTTT.

J is TRBJ1-2 and V is TRBV5-1; maybe TRBD1 (6 bases). This CDR3 is 16 amino acids long. Trimming pared 0 bases from V and 1 base from J, leaving 13 bases between. In germline, CDR1 is SGHRS, CDR2 YFSETQ. The CDR3, as DNA: TGCGCCAGCAGCTTGGTGGACAGCCAGCTTAACTATGGCTACACCTTC. Translation gives CASSLVDSQLNYGYTF. The whole variable domain, remainder taken from reference TRBV5-1 and TRBJ1-2, is KAGVTQTPRYLIKTRGQQVTLSCSPISGHRSVSWYQQTPGQGLQFLFEYFSETQRNKGNFPGRFSGRQFSNSRSEMNVSTLELGDSALYLCASSLVDSQLNYGYTFGSGTRLTVV.

The gene calls are TRBV30 and TRBJ2-3; tentative D call: TRBD2 (5 bases). The CDR3 sequence is 14 residues long. Trimming took off 0 bases at V and 0 bases at J, with 7 bases between the two ends. The germline CDR1 and CDR2 sequences are GTSNPN and SVGIG (reference sequence). The CDR3 is CAWSVGGSTDTQYF. CDR3 DNA sequence: TGTGCCTGGAGTGTAGGCGGGAGCACAGATACGCAGTATTTT.

This clone was seen more than once but under ten times. The chain uses TRBV11-3 and TRBJ2-7; 7 positions match TRBD1. This CDR3 is built from 14 residues. Per germline, CDR1 SGHNT and CDR2 YENEEA. Unmatched junction bases numbered 4, after V lost 5 bases and J lost 0 bases. The CDR3, as DNA: TGTGCCAGCAGCGCCCACAGGGGCTCCTACGAGCAGTACTTC. Protein: CASSAHRGSYEQYF.

This rearrangement joins TRBV12-3 or TRBV12-4 to TRBJ2-3, with D possibly matching TRBD2 (5 bases). This CDR3 is 13 amino acids long. The ends were cut back, 6 bases at V and 4 bases at J, with 11 bases in the middle. In DNA, the CDR3 is TGTGCCAGCAGGGGATGGCGGGCAGATACGCAGTATTTT. Its protein is CASRGWRADTQYF.

The CDR3 region has the DNA TGTGCCAGCAGCTCCCGGGACAGAGACATTGAAGCTTTCTTT. Translated: CASSSRDRDIEAFF. The V gene is TRBV9, the J gene TRBJ1-1; 7 positions match TRBD1. The CDR3 is 14 residues long. Germline V lookup: CDR1 SGDLS, CDR2 YYNGEE. V was clipped by 4 bases and J by 7 bases; unmatched bases: 10.

This clone was seen a few times. The chain employs TRBV7-3 and TRBJ1-1; 9 nucleotides align to TRBD1. CDR3 length: 14 amino acids. Per the germline V gene, CDR1 is SGHTA and CDR2 is FQGTGA. J gave up 4 bases and V 3 bases, and 3 bases lay outside the gene matches. In nucleotides, the CDR3 is TGTGCCAGCAGCTTGACAGGGGGGTTCACTGAAGCTTTCTTT. This sequence encodes CASSLTGGFTEAFF.

The chain joins TRBV19 to TRBJ1-2, with a tentative D call TRBD1 (5 bases). V lost 5 bases, J lost 1 base, and 17 bases lay in between. CDR3 length: 16 amino acids. Looked up from germline, CDR1 is LNHDA and CDR2 is SQIVND (reference sequence). The DNA of the CDR3 is TGTGCCAGTAGTGGTAGGACATCCGTTCTTAACTATGGCTACACCTTC. Amino acid sequence: CASSGRTSVLNYGYTF. Together with reference TRBV19 and TRBJ1-2, the CDR3 gives the full variable domain: DGGITQSPKYLFRKEGQNVTLSCEQNLNHDAMYWYRQDPGQGLRLIYYSQIVNDFQKGDIAEGYSVSREKKESFPLTVTSAQKNPTAFYLCASSGRTSVLNYGYTFGSGTRLTVV.

The chain couples TRBV7-8 to TRBJ2-2; 14 positions match TRBD2. In germline, CDR1 is SGHVS, CDR2 FQNEAQ. With V trimmed by 5 bases and J by 7 bases, 9 bases remained unmatched. The CDR3 has 17 amino acids. CDR3 sequence (DNA): TGTGCCAGCAGCGTGACTAGCGGGGGGGCCGGGAACGGGGAGCTGTTTTTT. It encodes CASSVTSGGAGNGELFF.